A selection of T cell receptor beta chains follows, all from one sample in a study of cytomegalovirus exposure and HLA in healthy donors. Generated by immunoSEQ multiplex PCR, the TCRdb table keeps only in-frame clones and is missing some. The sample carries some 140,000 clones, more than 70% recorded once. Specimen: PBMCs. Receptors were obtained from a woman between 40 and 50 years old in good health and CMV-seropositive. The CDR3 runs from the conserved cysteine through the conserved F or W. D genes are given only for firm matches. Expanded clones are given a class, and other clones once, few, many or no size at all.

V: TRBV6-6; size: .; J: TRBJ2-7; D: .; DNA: TGTGCCAGCAGTCCCCTCCAGGGAATCTCCTACGAGCAGTACTTC; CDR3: CASSPLQGISYEQYF
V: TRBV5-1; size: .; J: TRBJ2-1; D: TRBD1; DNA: TGCGCCAGCAGCTTGACGACAGGGAGCTCCTACAATGAGCAGTTCTTC; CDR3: CASSLTTGSSYNEQFF
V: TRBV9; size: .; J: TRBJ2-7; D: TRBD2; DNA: TGTGCCAACAGCAAAGGGGGACTAGGCGCCTACGAGCAGTACTTC; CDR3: CANSKGGLGAYEQYF
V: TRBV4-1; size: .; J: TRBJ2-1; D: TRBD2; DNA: TGCGCCAGCAGCCGAGAAACGGCTACTAGCGGGAGCTTCAATGAGCAGTTCTTC; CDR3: CASSRETATSGSFNEQFF
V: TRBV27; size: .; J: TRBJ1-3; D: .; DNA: TGTGCCAGCAGTTTCTCAGGGTTCGAAGGAAACACCATATATTTT; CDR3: CASSFSGFEGNTIYF
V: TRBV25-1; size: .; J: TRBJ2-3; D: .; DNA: TGTGCCAGCAGGGGGGCAGTAGGCACAGATACGCAGTATTTT; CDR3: CASRGAVGTDTQYF
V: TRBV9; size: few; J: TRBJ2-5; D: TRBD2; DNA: TGTGCCAGCAGCGTAGGGACTAGCGGGGGCCAAGAGACCCAGTACTTC; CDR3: CASSVGTSGGQETQYF
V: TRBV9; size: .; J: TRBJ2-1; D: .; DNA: TGTGCCAGCAGCGTAGTGGTGCGGAGCTCCTACAATGAGCAGTTCTTC; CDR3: CASSVVVRSSYNEQFF
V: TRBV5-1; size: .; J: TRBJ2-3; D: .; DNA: TGCGCCAGCAGCTTGTTCGGGAGCCCGACGGATACGCAGTATTTT; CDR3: CASSLFGSPTDTQYF
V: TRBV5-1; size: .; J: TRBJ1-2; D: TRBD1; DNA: TGCGCCAGCAGCCCCGGACAGGGGGCGGATGGCTACACCTTC; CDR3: CASSPGQGADGYTF
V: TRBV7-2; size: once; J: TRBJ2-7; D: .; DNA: TGTGCCAGCAGGACCCCCGGGACTCCCGAGTACGAGCAGTACTTC; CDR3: CASRTPGTPEYEQYF
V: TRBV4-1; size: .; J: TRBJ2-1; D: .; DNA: TGCGCCAGCAGCCAAGATGAACTAAACTCCTACAATGAGCAGTTCTTC; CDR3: CASSQDELNSYNEQFF
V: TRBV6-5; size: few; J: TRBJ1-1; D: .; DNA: TGTGCCAGCAGTTACGATACCCGTAGTACTGAAGCTTTCTTT; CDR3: CASSYDTRSTEAFF
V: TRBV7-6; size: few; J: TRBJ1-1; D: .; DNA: TGTGCCAGCAGCTTATTGGCGGGTGGGACTGAAGCTTTCTTT; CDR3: CASSLLAGGTEAFF
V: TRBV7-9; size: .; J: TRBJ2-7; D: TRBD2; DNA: TGTGCCAGCAGCGGACCATTGGGACTAGCGGGTTTGTACGAGCAGTACTTC; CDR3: CASSGPLGLAGLYEQYF
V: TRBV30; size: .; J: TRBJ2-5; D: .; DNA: TGTGCCTGGAGTCCAGGGTTCCAAGAGACCCAGTACTTC; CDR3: CAWSPGFQETQYF
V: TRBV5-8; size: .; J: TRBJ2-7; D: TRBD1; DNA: TGTGCCAGCAGCTTGGGGCAGGGGGCCTACGAGCAGTACTTC; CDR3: CASSLGQGAYEQYF
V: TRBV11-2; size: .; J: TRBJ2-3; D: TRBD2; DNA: TGTGCCAGCAGCCGCAGCGGGAGTGGAGATACGCAGTATTTT; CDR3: CASSRSGSGDTQYF
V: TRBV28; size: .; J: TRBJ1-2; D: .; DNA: TGTGCCAGCAGGGGGGGACGGTTCCCTCCAGGCTACACCTTC; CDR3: CASRGGRFPPGYTF
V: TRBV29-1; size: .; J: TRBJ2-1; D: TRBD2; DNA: TGCAGCGTTGAACTACTAGCGGGATTAAAGAATGAGCAGTTCTTC; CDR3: CSVELLAGLKNEQFF
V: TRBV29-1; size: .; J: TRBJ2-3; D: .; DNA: TGCAGCGCGATGACAGGACAGCCCACAGATACGCAGTATTTT; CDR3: CSAMTGQPTDTQYF
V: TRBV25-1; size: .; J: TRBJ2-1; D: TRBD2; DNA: TGTGCCAGCAGTGACGGAGTAGCGGGAGGCCATGAGCAGTTCTTC; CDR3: CASSDGVAGGHEQFF
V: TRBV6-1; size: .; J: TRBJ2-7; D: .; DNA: TGTGCCAGCAGTGAAAGGGGAAACGAGCAGTACTTC; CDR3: CASSERGNEQYF
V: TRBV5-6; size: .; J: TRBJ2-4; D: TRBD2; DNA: TGTGCCAGCAGCCATACTAGCGGGGGAAAAAACATTCAGTACTTC; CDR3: CASSHTSGGKNIQYF